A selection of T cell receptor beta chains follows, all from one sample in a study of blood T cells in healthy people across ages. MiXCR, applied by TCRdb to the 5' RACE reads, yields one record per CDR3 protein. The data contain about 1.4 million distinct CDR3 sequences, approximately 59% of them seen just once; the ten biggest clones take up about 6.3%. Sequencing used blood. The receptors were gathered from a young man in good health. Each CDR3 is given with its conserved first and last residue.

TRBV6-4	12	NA	CASVGGGDEQYF
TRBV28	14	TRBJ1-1	CASSFYGGGPEAFF
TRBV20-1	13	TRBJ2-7	CSAIQGLVYEQYF
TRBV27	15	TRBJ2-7	CASSTGGLHSYEQYF
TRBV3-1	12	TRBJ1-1	CASSQGAVEAFF
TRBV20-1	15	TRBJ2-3	CSAPLGLAGADTQYF
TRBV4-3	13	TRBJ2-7	CASSQQTDREQYF
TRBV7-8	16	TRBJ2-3	CASSVPSGRQADTQYF
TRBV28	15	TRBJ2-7	CASSLVSLANYEQYF
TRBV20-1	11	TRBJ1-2	CSAKPSYGYTF
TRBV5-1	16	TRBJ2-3	CASSVDRGDGTDTQYF
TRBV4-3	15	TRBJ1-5	CASSQDWADHQPQHF
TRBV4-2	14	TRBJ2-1	CASSQEASGNEQFF
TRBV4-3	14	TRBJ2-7	CASSQTRQVPEQYF
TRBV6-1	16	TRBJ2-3	CASSESGELGTDTQYF
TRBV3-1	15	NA	CASSQAGAPKGEQYF
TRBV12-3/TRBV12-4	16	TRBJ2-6	CASSPSGAEGANVLTF
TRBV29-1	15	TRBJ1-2	CSVEGQGKNGYGYTF
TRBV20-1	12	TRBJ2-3	CSAPRARDTQYF
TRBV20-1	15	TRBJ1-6	CSARQGARYNSPLHF
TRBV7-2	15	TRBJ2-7	CASSRSGGASNEQYF
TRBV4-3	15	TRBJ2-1	CASSRGLAGYNEQFF
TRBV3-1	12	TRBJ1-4	CASSHGNRDFFF
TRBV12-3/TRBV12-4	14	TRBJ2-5	CASSLPGGAGEQYF
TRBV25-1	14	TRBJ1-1	CASSPGGPNTEAFF
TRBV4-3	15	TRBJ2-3	CASSQERGGSDTQYF
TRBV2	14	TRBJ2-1	CASLGADAYNEQFF